A selection of T cell receptor beta chains follows, all from one sample in a study of cytomegalovirus exposure and HLA in healthy donors. This table comes from immunoSEQ multiplex PCR, and its TCRdb copy is limited to in-frame clones, with some not included. The repertoire holds some 140,000 clones, with approximately 87% as singletons. The sample comprised PBMCs. The source of these receptors is a man in his forties or fifties in good health and CMV-seronegative. Both conserved end residues are part of each CDR3. D genes are given only for firm matches. A row's size may be missing; if present it is once, few, many or a size class.

J | size | D | V | DNA | CDR3
TRBJ2-7 | - | TRBD2 | TRBV6-1 | TGTGCCAGCAGTGAAGGGGTAGCGGGTACCTCCTACGAGCAGTACTTC | CASSEGVAGTSYEQYF
TRBJ1-2 | - | - | TRBV7-9 | TGTGCCAGCAAGGGGTCCACTAACTATGGCTACACCTTC | CASKGSTNYGYTF
TRBJ2-7 | - | TRBD1 | TRBV14 | TGTGCCAGCAGCCAAGATTCCCGGGACAGGGGGTACTTC | CASSQDSRDRGYF
TRBJ1-1 | - | - | TRBV2 | TGTGCCGGGGGGGCCGACACTGAAGCTTTCTTT | CAGGADTEAFF
TRBJ1-5 | - | - | TRBV6-4 | TGTGCCAGCAGTGACTTCGGTCAGGGGCATCAGCCCCAGCATTTT | CASSDFGQGHQPQHF
TRBJ2-1 | - | TRBD2 | TRBV7-3 | TGTGCCAGCAGCTCCTATAGCGGGGCCCCCTACAATGAGCAGTTCTTC | CASSSYSGAPYNEQFF
TRBJ1-1 | - | - | TRBV4-1 | TGCGCCAGCAGCCAAGATTTTTACAAGAACACTGAAGCTTTCTTT | CASSQDFYKNTEAFF
TRBJ2-1 | - | TRBD2 | TRBV5-1 | TGCGCCAGCAGCAATCTTACAGCGGGAGGGTACAATGAGCAGTTCTTC | CASSNLTAGGYNEQFF
TRBJ2-1 | once | TRBD1 | TRBV10-3 | TGTGCCATCAGGATGGGACAGGGGGACTCCAATGAGCAGTTCTTC | CAIRMGQGDSNEQFF
TRBJ2-3 | once | - | TRBV5-6 | TGTGCCAGCAGCTTGGTGCGGCTAGCGTCCGATACGCAGTATTTT | CASSLVRLASDTQYF
TRBJ2-1 | - | - | TRBV11-2 | TGTGCCAGCAGCTTAGTCGGTTTAAATGAGCAGTTCTTC | CASSLVGLNEQFF
TRBJ1-1 | few | - | TRBV28 | TGTGCCAGCAGCCAAACAGCGAACACTGAAGCTTTCTTT | CASSQTANTEAFF
TRBJ1-2 | - | - | TRBV6-1 | TGTGCCAGCAACCAGGGTGTAGGTGATGGCTACACCTTC | CASNQGVGDGYTF
TRBJ1-1 | once | - | TRBV5-1 | TGCGCCAGCAGCTCCCAGGGAGGGACTGAAGCTTTCTTT | CASSSQGGTEAFF
TRBJ2-5 | once | - | TRBV2 | TGTGCCAGCAGTACCCCGTGGGGGGGGAGGGGGGTCCAAGAGACCCAGTACTTC | CASSTPWGGRGVQETQYF
TRBJ2-7 | - | - | TRBV7-8 | TGTGCCAGCAGCACTCGGGACACCCCTCGGCAGTACTTC | CASSTRDTPRQYF
TRBJ1-1 | - | - | TRBV13 | TGTGCCAGCAGCCCGGGAGAAGGCTTTGAAGCTTTCTTT | CASSPGEGFEAFF
TRBJ2-1 | once | TRBD2 | TRBV5-6 | TGTGCCAGCAGCTTGGGAGGGACTAGTATCGTCGGTGAGCAGTTCTTC | CASSLGGTSIVGEQFF
TRBJ2-1 | - | TRBD2 | TRBV5-6 | TGTGCCACCCCGACTAGCGGGGGAGGCAATGAGCAGTTCTTC | CATPTSGGGNEQFF
TRBJ2-1 | few | - | TRBV7-8 | TGTGCCAGCAGCTTAGGAGCGCAGGGGAAAAACAATGAGCAGTTCTTC | CASSLGAQGKNNEQFF
TRBJ2-7 | - | TRBD2 | TRBV7-9 | TGTGCCAGCAGCCCCACCGGCGGACTAGGGACCTACGAGCAGTACTTC | CASSPTGGLGTYEQYF
TRBJ1-3 | few | TRBD1 | TRBV9 | TGTGCCAGCAGCGCGGGACAGGGAACTGGAAACACCATATATTTT | CASSAGQGTGNTIYF
TRBJ1-1 | once | - | TRBV6-1 | TGTGCCAGCAGTGAAGTGGCGGGGAACACTGAAGCTTTCTTT | CASSEVAGNTEAFF
TRBJ1-2 | - | TRBD1 | TRBV29-1 | TGCAGCGCCGGACAGGGAGGATATGGCTACACCTTC | CSAGQGGYGYTF
TRBJ2-7 | - | - | TRBV2 | TGTGCCAGCAGTGCCGGGAGAGCGTACGAGCAGTACTTC | CASSAGRAYEQYF
TRBJ2-5 | - | TRBD1 | TRBV4-3 | TGCGCCAGCAGCCAGGGAGGGACAGGGACGACCCAGTACTTC | CASSQGGTGTTQYF
TRBJ1-4 | - | - | TRBV18 | TGTGCCAGCTCATGGGGGCGTCAAACTAATGAAAAACTGTTTTTT | CASSWGRQTNEKLFF
TRBJ2-1 | - | TRBD2 | TRBV28 | TGTGCCAGCACCTCGGGGGGTTCCCCCAGCTCCTACAATGAGCAGTTCTTC | CASTSGGSPSSYNEQFF
TRBJ2-3 | once | TRBD2 | TRBV2 | TGTGCCAGCAGTCTAGCGGGGGCTAACACAGATACGCAGTATTTT | CASSLAGANTDTQYF
TRBJ2-7 | - | TRBD1 | TRBV27 | TGTGCCAGCAGATATGGGACAGAACACGAGCAGTACTTC | CASRYGTEHEQYF
TRBJ1-2 | once | - | TRBV6-6 | TGTGCCAGCAGTTACTCGGAGAATGGCTACACCTTC | CASSYSENGYTF
TRBJ1-2 | - | - | TRBV7-2 | TGTGCCAGCAGCCCAGGACAGCGGTCCTATGGCTACACCTTC | CASSPGQRSYGYTF
TRBJ2-1 | - | TRBD2 | TRBV7-9 | TGTGCCAGCAGCTTGGGCCTAAGGACTAGCGGGAGAATGATCAATGAGCAGTTCTTC | CASSLGLRTSGRMINEQFF
TRBJ1-3 | - | - | TRBV4-1 | TGCGCCAGCAGCCAAGAAAGGCAGGTTGACACCATATATTTT | CASSQERQVDTIYF
TRBJ2-5 | - | TRBD2 | TRBV29-1 | TGCAGCGTTGAGGGCCTAGCGGGACGGGAGACCCAGTACTTC | CSVEGLAGRETQYF
TRBJ1-1 | - | - | TRBV27 | TGTGCCAGCAGTTTACGCCTTACAGGGATCCCTGAAGCTTTCTTT | CASSLRLTGIPEAFF
TRBJ2-3 | - | - | TRBV9 | TGTGCCAGCAGCGTAGGCGCAGGTAGCACAGATACGCAGTATTTT | CASSVGAGSTDTQYF
TRBJ1-2 | - | TRBD1 | TRBV4-3 | TGCGCCAGCAGCCAAGGGGGGTACCAGGGGGCGAACTATGGCTACACCTTC | CASSQGGYQGANYGYTF
TRBJ2-3 | - | - | TRBV20-1 | TGCAGTGCTCAGTTAACAGATACGCAGTATTTT | CSAQLTDTQYF